The rows below give T cell receptor beta chains drawn from one sample of a study of T cells after posttransplantation cyclophosphamide. Clones were sequenced by immunoSEQ multiplex PCR, and TCRdb holds only the in-frame ones, with some missing. The data show fewer than 8,000 clones, with about 91% seen just once and 3.9% held by the top ten. The sequenced sample was CD4+ T cells sorted from blood. The receptors were sampled from a woman aged 45 to 65 in good health and a related stem cell transplant donor. The CDR3 runs from the conserved cysteine through the conserved F or W. A D gene is named only where the DNA matches it firmly.

V	D	J	CDR3	DNA
TRBV7-3	TRBD2	TRBJ2-1	CASSARRLAGGSSYNEQFF	TGTGCCAGCAGCGCCCGCCGGCTAGCGGGAGGCAGCTCCTACAATGAGCAGTTCTTC
TRBV7-6	.	TRBJ2-1	CASSSLTGRSYNEQFF	TGTGCCAGCAGCTCCCTGACAGGGAGGTCATACAATGAGCAGTTCTTC
TRBV4-2	TRBD2	TRBJ2-7	CASSQGLAGAYEQYF	TGTGCCAGCAGCCAGGGACTAGCGGGAGCCTACGAGCAGTACTTC
TRBV5-5	.	TRBJ1-2	CASSPGIDGYTF	TGTGCCAGCAGTCCAGGGATTGATGGCTACACCTTC
TRBV2	.	TRBJ1-4	CASMIRGTNEKLFF	TGTGCCAGCATGATAAGGGGAACTAATGAAAAACTGTTTTTT
TRBV2	TRBD1	TRBJ1-6	CASSGTGANSPLHF	TGTGCCAGCAGTGGGACAGGGGCTAATTCACCCCTCCACTTT
TRBV27	.	TRBJ2-1	CASSLLGQTYNEQFF	TGTGCCAGCAGCCTTCTCGGACAAACCTACAATGAGCAGTTCTTC
TRBV30	TRBD1	TRBJ2-2	CAWSRTGYTGELFF	TGTGCCTGGAGCCGGACAGGGTACACCGGGGAGCTGTTTTTT
TRBV30	TRBD2	TRBJ2-5	CAWSGREGGTQYF	TGTGCCTGGAGTGGCCGGGAGGGGGGGACCCAGTACTTC
TRBV6-5	.	TRBJ1-1	CASSHRVMNTEAFF	TGTGCCAGCAGTCACAGGGTAATGAACACTGAAGCTTTCTTT
TRBV5-1	.	TRBJ2-1	CASSQRGGDQSEQFF	TGCGCCAGCAGCCAACGCGGAGGGGACCAGAGTGAGCAGTTCTTC
TRBV9	TRBD2	TRBJ2-5	CASSVGRTSQETQYF	TGTGCCAGCAGCGTAGGGAGGACTAGTCAAGAGACCCAGTACTTC
TRBV5-1	.	TRBJ1-1	CASSLAGADTEAFF	TGCGCCAGCAGCTTGGCTGGGGCGGACACTGAAGCTTTCTTT
TRBV14	.	TRBJ2-1	CASSRHAGGSYNEQFF	TGTGCCAGCAGCCGTCATGCCGGGGGCTCCTACAATGAGCAGTTCTTC
TRBV15	.	TRBJ2-3	CATSRDPREVRTDTQYF	TGTGCCACCAGCAGAGATCCGAGGGAGGTTCGGACAGATACGCAGTATTTT
TRBV18	TRBD1	TRBJ2-7	CASSPSETGGNEQYF	TGTGCCAGCTCACCCTCCGAGACAGGGGGCAACGAGCAGTACTTC
TRBV5-1	.	TRBJ1-2	CASSRGTLYGYTF	TGCGCCAGCAGCCGCGGGACGTTGTATGGCTACACCTTC
TRBV18	TRBD2	TRBJ2-7	CASSPGTSGSLLYEQYF	TGTGCCAGCTCACCCGGGACTAGCGGGAGTTTACTCTACGAGCAGTACTTC
TRBV6-1	.	TRBJ1-6	CASIVRGYNSPLHF	TGTGCCAGCATCGTCAGGGGTTATAATTCCCCCCTCCACTTT
TRBV27	.	TRBJ2-3	CASSLQVSDTQYF	TGTGCCAGCAGTTTGCAGGTCTCAGATACGCAGTATTTT
TRBV27	TRBD1	TRBJ2-5	CASSNRGEQYF	TGTGCCAGCAGTAACAGGGGGGAGCAGTACTTC
TRBV19	.	TRBJ1-6	CASSPLAQGSSYNSPLHF	TGTGCCAGTAGCCCGCTGGCCCAGGGGAGCTCCTATAATTCACCCCTCCACTTT
TRBV4-2	.	TRBJ1-6	CASSQASGYNSPLHF	TGTGCCAGCAGCCAAGCTTCGGGCTATAATTCACCCCTCCACTTT
TRBV5-5	.	TRBJ1-4	CASSTQGTTNEKLFF	TGTGCCAGCAGCACCCAGGGAACAACTAATGAAAAACTGTTTTTT